The 17 T cell receptor beta chains below were found in one sample sequenced in a study of blood T cell repertoires in COVID-19. Clones were read by immunoSEQ multiplex PCR, and TCRdb kept only the in-frame ones, dropping some. The table has around 230,000 clones, roughly 80% seen once; the top ten hold approximately 2.5%. The sequenced sample was peripheral blood. The receptor source for this set is a woman between 65 and 79 years old with active or convalescent COVID-19.

The V and J genes are TRBV10-3 and TRBJ2-3; TRBD1 agrees at 7 bases. With V trimmed by 7 bases and J by 6 bases, 13 bases remained unmatched. The CDR3 has 15 residues. The germline V gene has CDR1 ENHRY and CDR2 SYGVKD. The CDR3 DNA follows: TGTGCCATCAACCAAGACAGGGTAAAAACGGATACGCAGTATTTT. Translating gives CAINQDRVKTDTQYF.

The rearrangement joins TRBV9 to TRBJ2-6; D possibly corresponds to TRBD1 (5 bases). Trimming took off 0 bases at V and 2 bases at J, with 6 bases between the two ends. CDR1 is SGDLS and CDR2 is YYNGEE in the germline V gene. CDR3 length: 15 residues. The CDR3 DNA follows: TGTGCCAGCAGCGTAGGGGGCCCTGGGGCCAACGTCCTGACTTTC. Its protein product is CASSVGGPGANVLTF.

The chain combines TRBV25-1 with TRBJ2-3; 8 positions match TRBD1. Unmatched junction bases numbered 9, after V lost 8 bases and J lost 2 bases. From germline, CDR1 is MGHDK and CDR2 SYGVNS. The CDR3 is 15 amino acids. Here the CDR3 DNA reads TGTGCCAGCGGTCAGGGGGCGGGCGACACAGATACGCAGTATTTT. Protein: CASGQGAGDTDTQYF.

V gene TRBV18 combines with J gene TRBJ1-1, with 10 positions matching TRBD1. Per the germline V gene, CDR1 is KGHSH and CDR2 is LQKENI. This CDR3 is built from 12 residues. The J segment lost 11 bases and the V segment lost 6 bases, leaving 6 bases of the junction unmatched. The CDR3: CASSRDRGSAFF. In DNA form, the CDR3 reads TGTGCCAGCTCGCGGGACAGGGGTTCTGCTTTCTTT. Together with reference TRBV18 and TRBJ1-1, the CDR3 gives the full variable domain: NAGVMQNPRHLVRRRGQEARLRCSPMKGHSHVYWYRQLPEEGLKFMVYLQKENIIDESGMPKERFSAEFPKEGPSILRIQQVVRGDSAAYFCASSRDRGSAFFGQGTRLTVV.

This clone has more than one count but fewer than ten. The V call is TRBV2, the J call TRBJ1-3, with D hard to call. The germline V gene has CDR1 SNHLY and CDR2 FYNNEI. The CDR3 spans 15 residues. V was trimmed by 6 bases and J by 1 base, leaving 13 bases between them. The CDR3 sequence: CASSAIFESGNTIYF. In nucleotides, the CDR3 is TGTGCCAGCAGCGCAATCTTCGAGTCTGGAAACACCATATATTTT.

CDR3: CASSFTRGETQYF. For the CDR3, the DNA is TGTGCCAGCAGCTTTACTAGGGGGGAGACCCAGTACTTC. This sequence joins TRBV5-4 and TRBJ2-5, with D perhaps matching TRBD1 (6 bases). CDR1 is SGHNT, CDR2 YYREEE, per germline (reference sequence). The CDR3 extends over 13 amino acids. The V end was cut by 2 bases, the J end by 5 bases, with 10 bases between.

A remark on this clone: At one boundary the junction diverges from the germline segment, which might be a read error. For the CDR3, the DNA is TGTGCCACCAGCAGAACGGATTTT. It translates to CATSRTDF. V usage is TRBV15 and J usage is TRBJ2-3; no clear D. There are 8 residues in the CDR3. From germline, CDR1 is LNHNV and CDR2 YYDKDF (reference sequence).

This clone was detected once. This sequence joins TRBV11-2 and TRBJ2-7, with 8 bases lining up with TRBD1. The CDR3 contains 14 residues. After removal of 4 bases from V and 1 base from J, the junction contained 3 bases not matched to a gene. CDR1 SGHAT and CDR2 FQNNGV come from the germline V gene. Written as DNA, the CDR3 is TGTGCCAGCAGCTCGGACAGGGCTTCCTACGAGCAGTACTTC. It codes for CASSSDRASYEQYF.

This clone was counted only a few times. The V gene is TRBV5-1, the J gene TRBJ2-3; TRBD1 matches at 9 bases. This CDR3 has 14 amino acids. In germline, CDR1 is SGHRS, CDR2 YFSETQ. Trimming cost V 9 bases and J 5 bases; bases outside gene matches: 10. CDR3: CATRPGQGQDTQYF. The DNA for the CDR3 is TGCGCCACTCGACCGGGACAGGGCCAAGATACGCAGTATTTT.

The CDR3 sequence is CASSLALWGEGNQPQHF. CDR3 coding DNA: TGTGCCAGCAGCTTAGCTTTGTGGGGAGAGGGCAATCAGCCCCAGCATTTT. The rearrangement joins TRBV7-8 to TRBJ1-5, with D unresolved. V was clipped by 0 bases and J by 2 bases, with 14 bases between them. The germline V gene has CDR1 SGHVS and CDR2 FQNEAQ. This CDR3 has 17 residues.

CDR3 coding DNA: TGTGCCGGGGGGACTAGCGGGCGCAAGGGCGGGGAGCTGTTTTTT. Protein: CAGGTSGRKGGELFF. The rearrangement links TRBV6-5 to TRBJ2-2; 12 bases are a match to TRBD2. The germline V gene encodes CDR1 MNHEY and CDR2 SVGAGI. After removal of 11 bases from V and 7 bases from J, the junction contained 11 bases not matched to a gene. This CDR3 has 15 residues.

The V call is TRBV2, the J call TRBJ1-3; D is unclear. Germline lookup yields CDR1 SNHLY and CDR2 FYNNEI. The V end lost 4 bases, the J end lost 1 base, and 8 bases lay between the germline ends. This CDR3 contains 14 residues. CDR3 loop: CASSGAGSGNTIYF. DNA of the CDR3: TGTGCCAGCAGTGGGGCGGGTTCTGGAAACACCATATATTTT.

This chain uses TRBV7-8 with TRBJ2-1; 7 positions agree with TRBD2. Germline V gene lookup returns CDR1 SGHVS and CDR2 FQNEAQ. V lost 6 bases and J lost 4; bases outside the gene matches: 3. This CDR3 has 13 amino acids. For the CDR3, the DNA is TGTGCCAGCAGGGTGGGACTATACAATGAGCAGTTCTTC. It yields the protein CASRVGLYNEQFF. The entire variable domain, with the rest obtained from reference TRBV7-8 and TRBJ2-1, is as follows: GAGVSQSPRYKVAKRGQDVALRCDPISGHVSLFWYQQALGQGPEFLTYFQNEAQLDKSGLPSDRFFAERPEGSVSTLKIQRTQQEDSAVYLCASRVGLYNEQFFGPGTRLTVL.

A single count supports this clone. V is TRBV2 and J is TRBJ1-5; D possibly corresponds to TRBD1 (6 bases). The germline gives CDR1 SNHLY, CDR2 FYNNEI. The length of the CDR3 is 15 residues. V was trimmed by 2 bases and J by 6 bases, leaving 14 bases between them. This CDR3 reads CASSERDISSQPQHF. Written as DNA, the CDR3 is TGTGCCAGCAGTGAAAGGGACATTTCGAGTCAGCCCCAGCATTTT. Drawing the rest from reference TRBV2 and TRBJ1-5, the complete variable domain is EPEVTQTPSHQVTQMGQEVILRCVPISNHLYFYWYRQILGQKVEFLVSFYNNEISEKSEIFDDQFSVERPDGSNFTLKIRSTKLEDSAMYFCASSERDISSQPQHFGDGTRLSIL.

In this sample, this clone turned up a few times. This chain connects TRBV6-2 or TRBV6-3 to TRBJ2-7; 7 nucleotides match TRBD1. The germline V gene has CDR1 MNHEY and CDR2 SVGEGT. The V and J ends lost 5 bases and 5 bases, in that order; junction bases with no gene match: 9. This CDR3 region has 14 residues. In DNA, the CDR3 is TGTGCCAGCAGTCAACAGGGGTGGGGTAACGAGCAGTACTTC. Translated: CASSQQGWGNEQYF.

CDR3 nucleotides: TGTGCCAGTAGTCACACAACTAATGAAAAACTGTTTTTT. Protein sequence: CASSHTTNEKLFF. The chain joins TRBV19 to TRBJ1-4; unclear D gene. From germline, CDR1 is LNHDA and CDR2 SQIVND (reference sequence). There are 13 residues in the CDR3. V was trimmed by 5 bases and J by 0 bases, leaving 4 bases between them.

V is TRBV27 and J is TRBJ2-7; maybe TRBD1 (6 bases). The CDR3 has 12 amino acids. CDR1 is MNHEY, CDR2 SMNVEV, per germline (reference sequence). The V end was cut by 8 bases, the J end by 2 bases, with 10 bases between. The DNA for the CDR3 is TGTGCCAGCTCGACAGGAGCCTACGAGCAGTACTTC. This gives the protein CASSTGAYEQYF.